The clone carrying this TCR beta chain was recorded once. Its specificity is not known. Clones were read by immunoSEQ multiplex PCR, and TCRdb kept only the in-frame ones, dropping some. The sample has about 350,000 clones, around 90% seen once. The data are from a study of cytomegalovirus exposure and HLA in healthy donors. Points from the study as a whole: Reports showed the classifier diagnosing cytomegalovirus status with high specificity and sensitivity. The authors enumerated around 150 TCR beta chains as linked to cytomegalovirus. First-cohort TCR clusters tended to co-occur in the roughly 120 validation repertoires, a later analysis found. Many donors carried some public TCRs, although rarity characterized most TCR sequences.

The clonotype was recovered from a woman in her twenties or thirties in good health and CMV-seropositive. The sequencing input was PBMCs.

The CDR3 loop reads CASVSGTSWNEQFF. CDR3 in DNA: TGTGCCAGCGTCTCTGGGACTAGTTGGAATGAGCAGTTCTTC. V and J are TRBV5-6 and TRBJ2-1; 8 bases match TRBD2. Germline values: CDR1 SGHDT, CDR2 YYEEEE. The CDR3 sequence is 14 residues long. The junction had 10 bases not matched to a gene; V was cut back by 7 bases and J by 7 bases. Full variable domain (remainder filled in from reference TRBV5-6 and TRBJ2-1): DAGVTQSPTHLIKTRGQQVTLRCSPKSGHDTVSWYQQALGQGPQFIFQYYEEEERQRGNFPDRFSGHQFPNYSSELNVNALLLGDSALYLCASVSGTSWNEQFFGPGTRLTVL.